This is a list of T cell receptor beta chains from one sample in a study of shared clonotypes between healthy human individuals. Sequencing was performed with immunoSEQ multiplex PCR; in TCRdb, only in-frame clones are kept and a portion is missing. The table shows approximately 500,000 clones, with about 95% occurring only once. Material for sequencing was naive CD4+ T cells sorted from blood. The source is a woman aged 25 to 39 in good health. The CDR3 runs from the conserved cysteine through the conserved F or W. Each record gives: V gene, J gene, clone size, D gene, CDR3 DNA, CDR3 protein. A D gene is named only where the DNA matches it firmly. Rows give clone size only sometimes, using once, few, many, or a class for an expanded clone.

TRBV13,TRBJ1-2,-,-,TGTGCCAGCAGCGTGGGACCGGGACTTCACGGCCCTGGCTACACCTTC,CASSVGPGLHGPGYTF
TRBV20-1,TRBJ2-7,-,-,TGCAGTGCTAGTAACTACGAGCAGTACTTC,CSASNYEQYF
TRBV19,TRBJ2-2,once,TRBD1,TGTGCCAGTAGTATAGCCTCGACAGGGGCCGGCGGGGAGCTGTTTTTT,CASSIASTGAGGELFF
TRBV19,TRBJ2-7,-,-,TGTGCCAGTAGTCCCCCTACTAGAAGTCTGGGCTACGAGCAGTACTTC,CASSPPTRSLGYEQYF
TRBV28,TRBJ2-7,-,-,TGTGCCACCAAGAGGGAGCGGAAGAGCTCCTACGAGCAGTACTTC,CATKRERKSSYEQYF
TRBV7-3,TRBJ2-6,-,-,TGTGCCAGCAGCTTAAGGGGACACGAGAGCTCTGGGGCCAACGTCCTGACTTTC,CASSLRGHESSGANVLTF
TRBV10-3,TRBJ2-3,-,TRBD2,TGTGCCATCAGTGGATTAGCGGGAGGAATGACAGATACGCAGTATTTT,CAISGLAGGMTDTQYF
TRBV6-5,TRBJ2-7,once,TRBD1,TGTGCCAGCAGCATGGACAGGGGGGAGGCCTACGAGCAGTACTTC,CASSMDRGEAYEQYF
TRBV20-1,TRBJ2-2,-,-,TGCAGTGCTCCTTTGTTGGGGGAGCTGTTTTTT,CSAPLLGELFF
TRBV28,TRBJ2-1,-,TRBD1,TGTGCCAGCAGTTTAGACAGGGTTGAGCAGTTCTTC,CASSLDRVEQFF
TRBV2,TRBJ1-5,-,TRBD1,TGTGCCAGCACCGGGTCTTGGACAGGTTGGAACAATCAGCCCCAGCATTTT,CASTGSWTGWNNQPQHF
TRBV4-2,TRBJ2-3,-,TRBD2,TGTGCCAGCAGCCAAGATCTCGCTAGCGGGAGAATAGATACGCAGTATTTT,CASSQDLASGRIDTQYF
TRBV5-4,TRBJ2-3,-,TRBD2,TGTGCCAGCAGCTTGGGGACTAGCGGAAACCCCACAGATACGCAGTATTTT,CASSLGTSGNPTDTQYF
TRBV28,TRBJ2-1,-,TRBD2,TGTGCCAGCAGTTTATGGGGGCTAGCGGGAGGGTCCTACAATGAGCAGTTCTTC,CASSLWGLAGGSYNEQFF
TRBV18,TRBJ2-3,once,-,TGTGCCAGCTCACCAAAGACGGAAGATACGCAGTATTTT,CASSPKTEDTQYF
TRBV19,TRBJ2-3,-,TRBD2,TGTGCCAGTAGCTTAGCGGGAACTAGGGATACGCAGTATTTT,CASSLAGTRDTQYF
TRBV2,TRBJ2-4,-,-,TGTGCCAGCAGGGTGACTGGCTCAGACATTCAGTACTTC,CASRVTGSDIQYF
TRBV25-1,TRBJ2-4,-,-,TGTGCCAGCAGTGAAGGGGGAACAAACATTCAGTACTTC,CASSEGGTNIQYF